The next 26 T cell receptor beta chains were all read from a single sample in a study of beta chain features in type 1 diabetes. TCRB transcripts that were expressed got sequenced, as all of the isolated RNA had been reverse transcribed. Sequencing used immunoSEQ multiplex PCR; TCRdb keeps in-frame clones, though not all of them. The sample has under 800,000 clones, about 14% seen once. Material for sequencing was naive CD4+ T cells from blood. Receptors were obtained from a man between 18 and 35 years old in good health.

The CDR3 is CASSLGAYQPQHF. The DNA for the CDR3 is TGTGCCAGCAGCTTGGGAGCTTATCAGCCCCAGCATTTT. J is TRBJ1-5 and V is TRBV5-5, with D unresolved. The CDR3 is 13 amino acids. CDR1 SGHKS and CDR2 YYEKEE come from the germline V gene (reference sequence). The V end was cut by 0 bases, the J end by 5 bases, with 6 bases between.

This clone was seen only a few times. The chain links TRBV11-3 to TRBJ2-1; D might be TRBD1 (6 bases). There are 13 residues in the CDR3. Germline V gives CDR1 SGHNT, CDR2 YENEEA. V dropped 5 bases and J dropped 5 bases, with 10 bases sitting between them. As DNA, the CDR3 is TGTGCCAGCAGCCTGGACAGTGACAATGAGCAGTTCTTC. Protein product: CASSLDSDNEQFF.

This clone has just a few counts. The rearrangement uses TRBV5-1 and TRBJ1-2; D unclear. The CDR3 has 15 amino acids. V was pared by 1 base and J by 1 base, with 11 bases between. Looked up from germline, CDR1 is SGHRS and CDR2 is YFSETQ. The CDR3 loop is CASSLRYSSNYGYTF. The CDR3, as DNA: TGCGCCAGCAGCTTGCGGTACAGCAGTAACTATGGCTACACCTTC.

This clone showed up just a few times. V is TRBV7-2 and J is TRBJ1-5; 7 bases fit TRBD1. With V trimmed by 5 bases and J by 2 bases, 9 bases remained unmatched. CDR3 size: 16 residues. From germline, CDR1 is SGHTA and CDR2 FQGNSA. Here the CDR3 DNA reads TGTGCCAGCAGCGTCATACAGGGGATGCGCAATCAGCCCCAGCATTTT. It is translated as CASSVIQGMRNQPQHF.

This clone has a handful of counts. The V call is TRBV5-4, the J call TRBJ2-5; the D gene is possibly TRBD1 (6 bases). Germline lookup yields CDR1 SGHNT and CDR2 YYREEE (reference sequence). V lost 4 bases and J lost 7, with 23 bases in between. This CDR3 has 16 amino acids. CDR3 in amino acids: CASSPYRGQLKGTQYF. The CDR3 DNA reads TGTGCCAGCAGCCCCTACCGCGGACAGCTAAAAGGGACCCAGTACTTC.

This clone has just a few counts. The sample contains more than one DNA sequence encoding this CDR3. This sequence joins TRBV6-5 and TRBJ2-4; tentatively, D is TRBD1 (5 bases). With 5 bases removed from V and 0 bases from J, the gap between germline ends came to 8 bases. CDR1 and CDR2 (germline): MNHEY, SVGAGI. The CDR3 runs 14 residues. CDR3 region: CASSTGLAKNIQYF. The CDR3 DNA follows: TGTGCCAGCAGTACAGGTTTAGCCAAAAACATTCAGTACTTC.

This clone turned up a few times. The chain links TRBV10-3 to TRBJ2-7; 12 nucleotides align to TRBD1. CDR3 length: 14 amino acids. The germline V gene encodes CDR1 ENHRY and CDR2 SYGVKD. V was pared by 7 bases and J by 7 bases, with 8 bases of the junction left unmatched. In DNA, the CDR3 is TGTGCCATCACCCCGGGACAGGGGGCGAGAGAGCAGTACTTC. Its protein is CAITPGQGAREQYF.

This clone was observed at least ten times. The V call is TRBV7-2, the J call TRBJ2-1; 7 bases agree with TRBD2. Germline V lookup: CDR1 SGHTA, CDR2 FQGNSA. This CDR3 is 15 amino acids long. V shed 1 base, J shed 5 bases, and the junction held 5 bases outside the gene matches. This CDR3 is CASSLELARNNEQFF. In nucleotides, the CDR3 is TGTGCCAGCAGCTTAGAACTAGCGAGGAACAATGAGCAGTTCTTC.

This clone was seen a few times. The chain uses TRBV19 and TRBJ1-3, with D hard to call. Germline-derived CDR1 and CDR2 are LNHDA and SQIVND (reference sequence). The CDR3 sequence is 14 residues long. V shed 7 bases and J shed 0 bases, with 10 bases lying between them. The CDR3 is CASNPDGSGNTIYF. The DNA for the CDR3 is TGTGCCAGTAACCCGGATGGCTCTGGAAACACCATATATTTT.

This clone was counted once. The J gene is TRBJ2-7, the V gene TRBV2, with TRBD1 matching 7 bases. The length of the CDR3 is 14 residues. The trim removed 7 bases at V and 0 bases at J, leaving 6 bases unmatched. The germline V gene encodes CDR1 SNHLY and CDR2 FYNNEI. The CDR3 reads CASKGQVSSYEQYF. DNA of the CDR3: TGTGCCAGCAAAGGACAGGTGAGCTCCTACGAGCAGTACTTC.

This clone turned up a few times. The chain has TRBV25-1 and TRBJ1-1; D uncertain. The CDR3 totals 14 residues. The germline V gene encodes CDR1 MGHDK and CDR2 SYGVNS. Trimming removed 3 bases from V and 4 bases from J, with 12 bases in between. CDR3 loop: CASSEQTWGTEAFF. In nucleotides, the CDR3 is TGTGCCAGCAGTGAGCAGACGTGGGGCACTGAAGCTTTCTTT.

This clone appeared a few times. The junction and the germline gene differ at one end; a read error may be behind it. The chain is built from TRBV4-1 and TRBJ2-1, with 7 bases that match TRBD1. Looked up from germline, CDR1 is MGHRA and CDR2 is YSYEKL. CDR3 length: 14 amino acids. CDR3 protein: CASSQDRVWTGAIF. The CDR3 DNA is TGCGCCAGCAGCCAAGATAGGGTTTGGACAGGCGCAATCTTC.

The chain has TRBV28 and TRBJ1-1; a weak D match, TRBD1 (6 bases). The V end was cut by 5 bases, the J end by 5 bases, with 21 bases between. The CDR3 covers 16 residues. Germline V gene lookup returns CDR1 MDHEN and CDR2 SYDVKM. In DNA, the CDR3 is TGTGCCAGCAGTCCGAATTCGGGGGGGCGATGGACTGAAGCTTTCTTT. Encoded protein: CASSPNSGGRWTEAFF.

V is TRBV15 and J is TRBJ2-1; either TRBD1 or TRBD2 may fit D (5 bases each). The CDR3 sequence is 13 residues long. V lost 3 bases to trimming and J lost 13 bases, with 16 bases between them. The germline gives CDR1 LNHNV, CDR2 YYDKDF (reference sequence). The CDR3 DNA is TGTGCCACCAGCAGTCCTCACCGGGACCCTCAGTTCTTC. It codes for CATSSPHRDPQFF.

The rearrangement uses TRBV6-1 and TRBJ1-4, with a possible D match to TRBD1 (5 bases). This CDR3 has 14 amino acids. Germline lookup yields CDR1 MNHNS and CDR2 SASEGT. Deletions cut 3 bases from V and 8 bases from J, with 13 bases between. CDR3 amino acids: CASSDGGLGEKLFF. The CDR3 DNA reads TGTGCCAGCAGTGACGGGGGGTTAGGGGAAAAACTGTTTTTT.

This clone was counted between two and nine times. The chain carries TRBV29-1 and TRBJ1-2; D might be TRBD1 (5 bases). The V and J ends lost 1 base and 8 bases respectively, with 8 bases between them. The CDR3 runs to 11 residues. Germline-derived CDR1 and CDR2 are SQVTM and ANQGSEA. The CDR3 region is CSVEGRGGYTF. The CDR3 DNA is TGCAGCGTTGAAGGGAGGGGCGGCTACACCTTC.

The rearrangement joins TRBV9 to TRBJ1-5; D gene uncertain. Trimming left V 0 bases short and J 7 bases short, with 8 bases between. CDR3 length equals 13 residues. Germline loops: CDR1 SGDLS, CDR2 YYNGEE. This CDR3 reads CASSVEQSQPQHF. The DNA of the CDR3 is TGTGCCAGCAGCGTAGAACAGTCCCAGCCCCAGCATTTT.

In the case of this clone: The junction departs from germline at one end; a sequencing error may be responsible. Here the CDR3 DNA reads TGTGCCAGCAGCGTAGGCCCGACCTCCTCAGACAGATTGTCTTTT. Protein sequence: CASSVGPTSSDRLSF. This chain connects TRBV9 to TRBJ1-1; D perhaps matches TRBD1 (5 bases). There are 15 residues in the CDR3. Germline lookup yields CDR1 SGDLS and CDR2 YYNGEE.

CDR3 loop: CASSLRLTYEQYF. The CDR3 bases are TGTGCCAGCAGCTTGCGACTAACCTACGAGCAGTACTTC. V gene TRBV11-1 combines with J gene TRBJ2-7; possibly TRBD2 for D (5 bases). CDR3 length equals 13 residues. V lost 3 bases to trimming and J lost 2 bases, with 8 bases between them. Germline V gene sequence: CDR1 SGHAT, CDR2 FQDESV (reference sequence).

This clone has a handful of counts. The chain carries TRBV28 and TRBJ2-7; D call uncertain. Looked up from germline, CDR1 is MDHEN and CDR2 is SYDVKM. Trimming took 6 bases from V and 6 from J, leaving 15 bases between them. The CDR3 has 13 amino acids. The CDR3 DNA reads TGTGCCAGCAGCCCACCCCCGCCCGCCGAGCAGTACTTC. This gives the protein CASSPPPPAEQYF.

The chain links TRBV4-3 to TRBJ2-2; no firm D call. The germline V gene encodes CDR1 LGHNA and CDR2 YSLEER. Trimming took off 0 bases at V and 5 bases at J, with 19 bases between the two ends. The CDR3 length is 18 residues. CDR3 residues: CASSQDPTTISLTGELFF. The CDR3 DNA reads TGCGCCAGCAGCCAAGACCCCACCACTATTTCTCTTACCGGGGAGCTGTTTTTT.

This clone was seen only a few times. The J gene is TRBJ2-2, the V gene TRBV10-3; D is unclear. CDR3 length: 16 residues. V was pared by 4 bases and J by 0 bases, with 12 bases between. CDR1 ENHRY and CDR2 SYGVKD come from the germline V gene. The CDR3 DNA sequence: TGTGCCATCAGTGGCGGTCGGAGATCGAACACCGGGGAGCTGTTTTTT. This codes for CAISGGRRSNTGELFF.

This clone was picked up a small number of times. The rearrangement links TRBV11-1 to TRBJ2-1; TRBD2 matches at 15 bases. V shed 4 bases and J 9 bases; nucleotides not matched to a gene: 7. CDR1 SGHAT and CDR2 FQDESV come from the germline V gene (reference sequence). This CDR3 is built from 16 residues. CDR3 nucleotides: TGTGCCAGCAGCTACCGTGGACTAGCGGGAGGGCGTGAGCAGTTCTTC. Its protein product is CASSYRGLAGGREQFF. The variable domain in full, with the rest retrieved from reference TRBV11-1 and TRBJ2-1, is EAEVAQSPRYKITEKSQAVAFWCDPISGHATLYWYRQILGQGPELLVQFQDESVVDDSQLPKDRFSAERLKGVDSTLKIQPAELGDSAMYLCASSYRGLAGGREQFFGPGTRLTVL.

The chain links TRBV30 to TRBJ1-1; no definite D call. V was shortened by 3 bases and J by 8 bases, with 10 bases between the two germline ends. The germline V gene has CDR1 GTSNPN and CDR2 SVGIG (reference sequence). The CDR3 loop spans 11 amino acids. The CDR3 DNA follows: TGTGCCTGGAGCCGGGAGAGCGAAGCTTTCTTT. Protein: CAWSRESEAFF.

V and J are TRBV5-4 and TRBJ2-7; D remains ambiguous. This CDR3 comprises 14 residues. Trimming cost V 4 bases and J 6 bases, with 17 bases left between them. Germline CDR1 and CDR2: SGHNT and YYREEE (reference sequence). The CDR3 loop reads CASSQGAAGGEQYF. In DNA form, the CDR3 reads TGTGCCAGCAGCCAAGGTGCGGCAGGCGGCGAGCAGTACTTC.

The table lists this clone with a few counts. The chain is built from TRBV7-9 and TRBJ1-1; unclear D gene. The CDR3 runs to 14 residues. The V gene lost 0 bases and the J gene lost 9 bases, with 14 bases spanning the gap. From germline, CDR1 is SEHNR and CDR2 FQNEAQ (reference sequence). CDR3 DNA sequence: TGTGCCAGCAGCTTAGCGTCCATTGGTGGACAAGCTTTCTTT. It specifies CASSLASIGGQAFF.